Listed here are 22 T cell receptor beta chains from one sample, sequenced in a study of cytomegalovirus exposure and HLA in healthy donors. PCR amplification relied on 60 Vbeta primers (plus 13 Jbeta primers). Libraries were prepared by immunoSEQ multiplex PCR; TCRdb keeps only in-frame clonotypes and omits some of them. Among approximately 140,000 clones listed, roughly 66% were seen once. Sequenced material: PBMCs. The receptor set was obtained from a woman aged 55-70 years in good health and CMV-seronegative.

CDR3 residues: CSPSAPDTQYF. CDR3 sequence (DNA): TGCAGTCCCAGCGCCCCAGATACGCAGTATTTT. This chain uses TRBV20-1 with TRBJ2-3; no clear D gene. This CDR3 contains 11 residues. The V end lost 8 bases, the J end lost 4 bases, and 10 bases lay between the germline ends. Germline assignment: CDR1 DFQATT and CDR2 SNEGSKA (reference sequence).

The genes are TRBV6-5 and TRBJ2-1, with TRBD1 as a possible D gene (5 bases). The germline gives CDR1 MNHEY, CDR2 SVGAGI. The CDR3 loop spans 15 amino acids. Deletions cut 0 bases from V and 6 bases from J, with 12 bases between. The chain's CDR3 is CASSYSGAVVNEQFF. In nucleotides, the CDR3 is TGTGCCAGCAGTTACTCAGGGGCTGTCGTCAATGAGCAGTTCTTC.

This chain connects TRBV6-1 to TRBJ2-1, with D maybe TRBD2 (5 bases). The CDR3 totals 14 residues. CDR1 and CDR2 (germline): MNHNS, SASEGT. V was shortened by 0 bases and J by 4 bases, with 7 bases between the two germline ends. This chain's CDR3 is CASSEADYYNEQFF. The CDR3, as DNA: TGTGCCAGCAGTGAAGCTGACTATTACAATGAGCAGTTCTTC.

This clone was detected once. The chain couples TRBV4-1 to TRBJ2-1; TRBD1 matches 9 bases. After removal of 1 base from V and 2 bases from J, the junction contained 3 bases not matched to a gene. Germline CDR1 MGHRA, CDR2 YSYEKL. The CDR3 is 16 amino acids. The CDR3 sequence is CASSQADRGAYNEQFF. The CDR3, as DNA: TGCGCCAGCAGCCAAGCGGACAGGGGAGCCTACAATGAGCAGTTCTTC.

The V and J genes are TRBV4-2 and TRBJ2-7, with 9 bases matching TRBD1. The CDR3 length is 15 residues. Germline CDR1 is LGHNA and CDR2 is YNFKEQ. V lost 3 bases to trimming and J lost 3 bases; unmatched junction nucleotides: 6. This CDR3 reads CASSHTPGQGYEQYF. Written as DNA, the CDR3 is TGTGCCAGCAGCCACACCCCGGGACAGGGCTACGAGCAGTACTTC.

The chain is built from TRBV5-1 and TRBJ2-7; 8 bases line up with TRBD1. CDR3 length: 15 residues. The germline V gene has CDR1 SGHRS and CDR2 YFSETQ. Trimming removed 0 bases from V and 1 base from J; junction bases left unmatched: 3. CDR3 coding DNA: TGCGCCAGCAGCTTGGGGCAGGGGGCATCCTACGAGCAGTACTTC. It translates to CASSLGQGASYEQYF.

V usage is TRBV7-2 and J usage is TRBJ2-1; 7 bases map to TRBD2. V dropped 5 bases and J dropped 6; count of bases not matched to a gene: 7. The CDR3 loop spans 14 amino acids. The germline V gene has CDR1 SGHTA and CDR2 FQGNSA. CDR3 coding DNA: TGTGCCAGCAGCCAGCCTAGCGGACTCAATGAGCAGTTCTTC. Its translation: CASSQPSGLNEQFF.

The V call is TRBV18, the J call TRBJ2-5; D gene unclear. The CDR3 is 13 amino acids. V lost 3 bases, J lost 2 bases, and 7 bases lay in between. CDR1 KGHSH and CDR2 LQKENI come from the germline V gene. CDR3 bases: TGTGCCAGCTCACCGGCATTACAAGAGACCCAGTACTTC. Residues: CASSPALQETQYF.

This clone has a handful of counts. The CDR3 DNA reads as TGCGCCAGCAGCCAAGACAGGGCGTCTTTTGGTTCACCCCTCCACTTT. Translated, it gives CASSQDRASFGSPLHF. The chain couples TRBV4-1 to TRBJ1-6, with D perhaps matching TRBD1 (5 bases). The V end lost 0 bases, the J end lost 9 bases, and 15 bases lay between the germline ends. The CDR3 has 16 amino acids. The germline V gene has CDR1 MGHRA and CDR2 YSYEKL.

The V gene is TRBV9, the J gene TRBJ2-7; TRBD2 matches 11 bases. The V and J ends lost 4 bases and 4 bases, in that order; junction bases with no gene match: 7. The CDR3 spans 15 residues. Germline assignment: CDR1 SGDLS and CDR2 YYNGEE. This CDR3 is CASSNGLAGLYEQYF. The CDR3 region has the DNA TGTGCCAGCAGCAACGGACTAGCGGGTTTGTACGAGCAGTACTTC.

V gene TRBV16 combines with J gene TRBJ2-4; D remains ambiguous. The CDR3 is 15 residues long. Germline assignment: CDR1 KGHSY and CDR2 FQNENV. Trimming stripped 2 bases from V and 2 bases from J, with 10 bases between. The CDR3 region is CASSQPGLTKNIQYF. In DNA, the CDR3 is TGTGCCAGCAGCCAACCCGGTTTGACCAAAAACATTCAGTACTTC.

The chain carries TRBV4-3 and TRBJ2-3; D is possibly TRBD2 (5 bases). V was clipped by 0 bases and J by 8 bases, with 9 bases between them. In germline, CDR1 is LGHNA, CDR2 YSLEER. This CDR3 is built from 13 residues. The CDR3 DNA sequence: TGCGCCAGCAGCCAAGAGGCCCGGGGTACGCAGTATTTT. It codes for CASSQEARGTQYF.

The chain recombines TRBV5-8 with TRBJ2-3, with D perhaps TRBD2 (5 bases). Germline V gene lookup returns CDR1 SGHTS and CDR2 YDEGEE. CDR3 size: 12 residues. V was cut by 2 bases and J by 11 bases, with 12 bases left in between. DNA for the CDR3: TGTGCCAGCAGCTTTAGCCTAGAGGGGCAGTATTTT. This translates into CASSFSLEGQYF.

The chain has TRBV15 and TRBJ2-1, with 8 bases fitting TRBD2. Looked up from germline, CDR1 is LNHNV and CDR2 is YYDKDF (reference sequence). CDR3 length: 17 residues. With 0 bases clipped from V and 6 bases from J, the junction kept 10 bases outside the gene matches. CDR3 DNA: TGTGCCACCAGCAGAGATGCCGCCCCGGGGGGGATCAATGAGCAGTTCTTC. It translates to CATSRDAAPGGINEQFF.

The genes are TRBV7-2 and TRBJ1-2, with D perhaps matching TRBD1 (5 bases). The germline gives CDR1 SGHTA, CDR2 FQGNSA. The CDR3 has 13 amino acids. Between the trimmed V and J ends, which lost 5 bases and 2 bases, there was a span of 9 bases. CDR3 sequence reads: CASSETENYGYTF. The CDR3 coding sequence is TGTGCCAGCAGCGAGACAGAGAACTATGGCTACACCTTC.

The chain is built from TRBV10-1 and TRBJ2-3, with 8 bases matching TRBD2. The junction had 14 bases not matched to a gene; V was cut back by 9 bases and J by 0 bases. This CDR3 has 17 residues. Germline V lookup: CDR1 WNHNN, CDR2 SYGVQD (reference sequence). The CDR3 DNA reads as TGCGCCAGGAAGAGGCCCCGGGAGGGGGTTAGCACAGATACGCAGTATTTT. Translating gives CARKRPREGVSTDTQYF.

The chain employs TRBV5-1 and TRBJ2-2; 8 bases agree with TRBD2. This CDR3 has 15 residues. CDR1 and CDR2 from the germline V gene are SGHRS and YFSETQ. The V gene end was trimmed by 0 bases and the J gene end by 3 bases; junction bases not matched to a gene: 1. In nucleotides, the CDR3 is TGCGCCAGCAGCTTGGCGGGGGGGGACACCGGGGAGCTGTTTTTT. This codes for CASSLAGGDTGELFF.

The rearrangement joins TRBV7-2 to TRBJ2-1, with D maybe TRBD1 (6 bases). The CDR3 totals 14 residues. Germline CDR1 and CDR2: SGHTA and FQGNSA. V was pared by 5 bases and J by 8 bases, with 16 bases between. DNA for the CDR3: TGTGCCAGCAGCGCACAGGGTCTCGGATATGAGCAGTTCTTC. Amino acids: CASSAQGLGYEQFF.

By frequency in the sample, this clone is medium-sized. The J gene is TRBJ1-2, the V gene TRBV2, with D possibly being TRBD1 (5 bases). Germline CDR1 and CDR2: SNHLY and FYNNEI. Trimming shortened V by 3 bases and J by 6 bases, and 11 bases separated the two germline ends. The CDR3 runs to 13 residues. CDR3 loop: CASSEGGEDGYTF. The CDR3 nucleotides read TGTGCCAGCAGTGAGGGAGGGGAGGATGGCTACACCTTC.

This chain links TRBV6-1 with TRBJ1-1; 7 positions agree with TRBD1. The CDR3 runs to 14 residues. Germline V gives CDR1 MNHNS, CDR2 SASEGT. The J segment lost 2 bases and the V segment lost 5 bases, leaving 5 bases of the junction unmatched. In nucleotides, the CDR3 is TGTGCCAGCAGTCCTGGGACAGCTAACACTGAAGCTTTCTTT. Its translation is CASSPGTANTEAFF.

With regard to this clone: At one boundary the junction diverges from the germline segment, which might be a read error. J is TRBJ2-7 and V is TRBV7-9; TRBD1 agrees at 10 bases. CDR1 and CDR2 from the germline V gene are SEHNR and FQNEAQ (reference sequence). The CDR3 has 16 amino acids. The CDR3 is CSSRRGRDRGSYEQYF. DNA for the CDR3: TGTTCCAGCAGAAGAGGGCGGGACAGGGGCTCCTACGAGCAGTACTTC.

The chain couples TRBV5-1 to TRBJ1-1, with a weak D call TRBD1 (5 bases). Germline values: CDR1 SGHRS, CDR2 YFSETQ. The CDR3 totals 16 residues. V was cut by 5 bases and J by 5 bases, with 22 bases left in between. CDR3 coding DNA: TGCGCCAGCAGGGCCGACAGTCCCCCTGCGGGGACTGAAGCTTTCTTT. Translated, it gives CASRADSPPAGTEAFF.